Listed here are 26 T cell receptor beta chains from one sample, sequenced in a study of cytomegalovirus exposure and HLA in healthy donors. The PCR used 60 Vbeta and 13 Jbeta primers. Method: immunoSEQ multiplex PCR; TCRdb's copy keeps in-frame clones and lacks some. The table records tens of thousands of clones, roughly 63% of them present only once. Sequences were obtained from PBMCs. Source of these receptors: a man aged 25-45 years in good health and CMV-seropositive.

The chain is built from TRBV27 and TRBJ2-7, with TRBD2 matching over 13 bases. CDR1 and CDR2 (germline): MNHEY, SMNVEV (reference sequence). Trimming cost V 4 bases and J 5 bases; bases outside gene matches: 2. This CDR3 region has 14 residues. The DNA of the CDR3 is TGTGCCAGCAGTTGGACTAGCGGGAGTCACGAGCAGTACTTC. As protein: CASSWTSGSHEQYF.

With regard to this clone: The sample contains more than one DNA sequence encoding this CDR3. This chain joins TRBV2 and TRBJ2-7; 7 nucleotides align to TRBD2. Germline CDR1 reads SNHLY; CDR2 reads FYNNEI. The junction had 11 bases not matched to a gene; V was cut back by 6 bases and J by 3 bases. The CDR3 extends over 15 amino acids. Here the CDR3 DNA reads TGTGCCAGCAGGATTAGCGGGTCTTTCGACTACGAGCAGTACGTC. Amino acid sequence: CASRISGSFDYEQYV.

The chain uses TRBV30 and TRBJ2-2, with D possibly being TRBD2 (7 bases). CDR1 GTSNPN and CDR2 SVGIG come from the germline V gene (reference sequence). Trimming left V 0 bases short and J 7 bases short, with 9 bases between. CDR3 length: 13 residues. The CDR3 nucleotides are TGTGCCTGGAGTGTAGGGGGGGACGGGGAGCTGTTTTTT. This translates into CAWSVGGDGELFF.

The chain couples TRBV11-3 to TRBJ2-7; maybe TRBD2 (5 bases). The CDR3 consists of 16 residues. Germline CDR1 is SGHNT and CDR2 is YENEEA. Trimming shortened V by 4 bases and J by 4 bases, and 20 bases separated the two germline ends. The CDR3 here is CASSSIPPSSQYEQYF. In nucleotides, the CDR3 is TGTGCCAGCAGCTCTATTCCCCCTAGCTCCCAATACGAGCAGTACTTC. The variable domain in full, completed from reference TRBV11-3 and TRBJ2-7, reads EAGVVQSPRYKIIEKKQPVAFWCNPISGHNTLYWYLQNLGQGPELLIRYENEEAVDDSQLPKDRFSAERLKGVDSTLKIQPAELGDSAVYLCASSSIPPSSQYEQYFGPGTRLTVT.

CDR3 DNA sequence: TGTGCCAGCAGCTTAGCCGGCCTAGCGGGGATAAAAGAGACCCAGTACTTC. This gives the protein CASSLAGLAGIKETQYF. This chain uses TRBV7-9 with TRBJ2-5; TRBD2 aligns across 9 bases. The germline CDR1 and CDR2 sequences are SEHNR and FQNEAQ (reference sequence). The length of the CDR3 is 17 residues. V lost 0 bases to trimming and J lost 3 bases; unmatched junction nucleotides: 8.

This chain uses TRBV28 with TRBJ2-6; a possible D gene is TRBD1 (5 bases). Germline V lookup: CDR1 MDHEN, CDR2 SYDVKM. The CDR3 extends over 17 amino acids. The V end lost 4 bases, the J end lost 4 bases, and 17 bases lay between the germline ends. The CDR3 loop is CASSWVVTAGGANVLTF. DNA of the CDR3: TGTGCCAGCAGTTGGGTTGTTACGGCAGGGGGGGCCAACGTCCTGACTTTC.

J is TRBJ2-5 and V is TRBV7-9; TRBD1 aligns across 10 bases. CDR3 length: 17 residues. The germline V gene has CDR1 SEHNR and CDR2 FQNEAQ (reference sequence). With 5 bases clipped from V and 5 bases from J, the junction kept 14 bases outside the gene matches. This CDR3 is CASSPNSGGQGPETQYF. The DNA of the CDR3 is TGTGCCAGCAGCCCAAACTCCGGGGGACAGGGGCCCGAGACCCAGTACTTC.

The rearrangement joins TRBV28 to TRBJ1-5; D is ambiguous. V lost 3 bases, J lost 0 bases, and 6 bases lay in between. CDR1 is MDHEN, CDR2 SYDVKM, per germline. The CDR3 covers 14 residues. The CDR3 DNA reads as TGTGCCAGCAGTTTTCGGTATAGCAATCAGCCCCAGCATTTT. Protein sequence: CASSFRYSNQPQHF.

The CDR3 here is CASWGGGKTNTEAFF. The CDR3 DNA is TGTGCCAGTTGGGGCGGGGGCAAGACGAACACTGAAGCTTTCTTT. This chain links TRBV19 with TRBJ1-1, with D tentatively TRBD1 (6 bases). Germline lookup yields CDR1 LNHDA and CDR2 SQIVND (reference sequence). Trimming left V 8 bases short and J 1 base short, with 17 bases between. CDR3 length: 15 amino acids.

The table lists this clone with a few counts. CDR3 coding DNA: TGTGCCAGCAGTTACAGTACCCCCAGGTTGGGAGGAAAACTGTTTTTT. Translation: CASSYSTPRLGGKLFF. The chain combines TRBV6-5 with TRBJ1-4; D is unresolved. The ends were cut back, 2 bases at V and 10 bases at J, with 20 bases in the middle. Germline lookup yields CDR1 MNHEY and CDR2 SVGAGI. CDR3 size: 16 residues.

V and J are TRBV6-5 and TRBJ2-5; D gene uncertain. Germline CDR1 reads MNHEY; CDR2 reads SVGAGI. V was shortened by 4 bases and J by 3 bases, with 9 bases between the two germline ends. The CDR3 has 13 residues. The CDR3 here is CASSLDFEETQYF. The CDR3 nucleotides read TGTGCCAGCAGTTTAGACTTTGAAGAGACCCAGTACTTC.

The CDR3 coding sequence is TGTGCCAGTAGTCACGCCGGGACTAGCTCCTACGAGCAGTACTTC. Its translation is CASSHAGTSSYEQYF. The chain is built from TRBV19 and TRBJ2-7; TRBD2 aligns across 8 bases. The V and J ends lost 5 bases and 0 bases, in that order; junction bases with no gene match: 6. The CDR3 runs to 15 residues. The V gene's germline CDR1 is LNHDA and CDR2 SQIVND (reference sequence).

The chain couples TRBV10-3 to TRBJ2-5; maybe TRBD2 (5 bases). V was cut by 0 bases and J by 0 bases, with 11 bases left in between. The CDR3 runs 16 residues. CDR1 ENHRY and CDR2 SYGVKD come from the germline V gene. The CDR3 here is CAISESVLAHQETQYF. CDR3 DNA sequence: TGTGCCATCAGTGAGTCTGTATTAGCGCACCAAGAGACCCAGTACTTC.

V usage is TRBV28 and J usage is TRBJ2-5; no firm D call. The germline V gene has CDR1 MDHEN and CDR2 SYDVKM. This CDR3 region has 12 residues. V lost 6 bases and J lost 5, with 10 bases in between. The CDR3 DNA follows: TGTGCCAGCAGGCAGAGAGCGGAGACCCAGTACTTC. Its protein is CASRQRAETQYF.

J is TRBJ1-6 and V is TRBV6-5; D not resolved. Germline CDR1 and CDR2: MNHEY and SVGAGI. There are 13 residues in the CDR3. The V gene lost 6 bases and the J gene lost 8 bases, with 11 bases spanning the gap. The CDR3 spells CASREGFHSPLHF. The DNA for the CDR3 is TGTGCCAGCAGAGAGGGATTTCATTCACCCCTCCACTTT.

The gene calls are TRBV9 and TRBJ2-2; 7 bases map to TRBD1. Germline assignment: CDR1 SGDLS and CDR2 YYNGEE. CDR3 size: 15 residues. V dropped 5 bases and J dropped 0; count of bases not matched to a gene: 4. CDR3 region: CASSVGTANTGELFF. As DNA, the CDR3 is TGTGCCAGCAGTGTCGGGACAGCGAACACCGGGGAGCTGTTTTTT.

The rearrangement links TRBV30 to TRBJ2-1; D is undetermined. Between the trimmed V and J ends, which lost 0 bases and 8 bases, there was a span of 14 bases. Germline CDR1 GTSNPN, CDR2 SVGIG (reference sequence). The CDR3 spans 14 residues. This CDR3 reads CAWSVGLEMDEQFF. The CDR3 DNA is TGTGCCTGGAGTGTTGGTCTAGAGATGGATGAGCAGTTCTTC. Combining the CDR3 with reference TRBV30 and TRBJ2-1 gives the whole variable domain SQTIHQWPATLVQPVGSPLSLECTVEGTSNPNLYWYRQAAGRGLQLLFYSVGIGQISSEVPQNLSASRPQDRQFILSSKKLLLSDSGFYLCAWSVGLEMDEQFFGPGTRLTVL.

This clone was seen a handful of times. The rearrangement links TRBV9 to TRBJ2-3; D might be TRBD1 (6 bases). The CDR3 has 15 residues. V was shortened by 1 base and J by 4 bases, with 13 bases between the two germline ends. Germline V gene data show CDR1 as SGDLS and CDR2 as YYNGEE. The CDR3 nucleotides are TGTGCCAGCAGCGTACAGGGGAATGGGGCAGATACGCAGTATTTT. Translation gives CASSVQGNGADTQYF.

J is TRBJ1-1 and V is TRBV7-9; no reliable D call. The V gene lost 0 bases and the J gene lost 6 bases, with 11 bases spanning the gap. Germline V gene data show CDR1 as SEHNR and CDR2 as FQNEAQ (reference sequence). This CDR3 spans 14 amino acids. DNA for the CDR3: TGTGCCAGCAGCTTAGCTCTCACAGCTCCTGAAGCTTTCTTT. Its protein is CASSLALTAPEAFF.

The rearrangement links TRBV7-2 to TRBJ2-3, with D tentatively TRBD2 (6 bases). The CDR3 loop spans 13 amino acids. In germline, CDR1 is SGHTA, CDR2 FQGNSA. Trimming took 4 bases from V and 4 from J, leaving 9 bases between them. The CDR3 reads CASSWGVADTQYF. The CDR3 DNA reads TGTGCCAGCAGCTGGGGGGTCGCAGATACGCAGTATTTT.

This clone turned up a few times. This chain links TRBV6-5 with TRBJ2-5; D is possibly TRBD1 (6 bases). V was trimmed by 3 bases and J by 3 bases, leaving 8 bases between them. Germline CDR1 MNHEY, CDR2 SVGAGI. The CDR3 extends over 13 amino acids. The CDR3 loop reads CASSYGQKETQYF. In DNA, the CDR3 is TGTGCCAGCAGTTATGGACAGAAAGAGACCCAGTACTTC.

The gene calls are TRBV5-6 and TRBJ2-7; TRBD1 aligns across 7 bases. The germline gives CDR1 SGHDT, CDR2 YYEEEE. The length of the CDR3 is 14 residues. Trimming removed 0 bases from V and 2 bases from J; junction bases left unmatched: 2. Here the CDR3 DNA reads TGTGCCAGCAGCTTGGGGACAGGTACCTACGAGCAGTACTTC. It translates to CASSLGTGTYEQYF.

The chain combines TRBV5-1 with TRBJ1-4; a weak D match, TRBD1 (6 bases). The CDR3 has 14 amino acids. Trimming removed 2 bases from V and 8 bases from J, with 13 bases in between. Per the germline V gene, CDR1 is SGHRS and CDR2 is YFSETQ. CDR3 nucleotides: TGCGCCAGCAGCTTACAGGGTTTAGAAGAAAAACTGTTTTTT. Its protein product is CASSLQGLEEKLFF. The whole variable domain, filled in from reference TRBV5-1 and TRBJ1-4, reads KAGVTQTPRYLIKTRGQQVTLSCSPISGHRSVSWYQQTPGQGLQFLFEYFSETQRNKGNFPGRFSGRQFSNSRSEMNVSTLELGDSALYLCASSLQGLEEKLFFGSGTQLSVL.

This chain uses TRBV6-1 with TRBJ1-3; 8 bases match TRBD1. V trimming: 7 bases; J trimming: 4 bases; junction bases outside the gene matches: 3. There are 13 residues in the CDR3. Germline CDR1 reads MNHNS; CDR2 reads SASEGT. The CDR3 loop reads CASKTGAGNTIYF. CDR3 sequence (DNA): TGTGCCAGCAAGACAGGGGCAGGAAACACCATATATTTT.

This rearrangement joins TRBV27 to TRBJ1-1; the D is unclear. Germline lookup yields CDR1 MNHEY and CDR2 SMNVEV (reference sequence). The V end lost 8 bases, the J end lost 1 base, and 14 bases lay between the germline ends. The CDR3 has 14 amino acids. This CDR3 is CASGLGEGNTEAFF. The CDR3 region has the DNA TGTGCCAGCGGTCTCGGGGAAGGGAACACTGAAGCTTTCTTT.

The chain links TRBV5-1 to TRBJ2-7; tentatively, D is TRBD2 (8 bases). CDR3 size: 14 residues. Germline V gene sequence: CDR1 SGHRS, CDR2 YFSETQ. Trimming shortened V by 4 bases and J by 1 base, and 12 bases separated the two germline ends. The CDR3 nucleotides read TGCGCCAGCAGCCGGGAGGGACAGTCCTACGAGCAGTACTTC. This translates into CASSREGQSYEQYF.